This T cell receptor (beta chain) appears in the sequencing data of a study of technical replicates of blood from several donors. Clones were sequenced by immunoSEQ multiplex PCR, and TCRdb holds only the in-frame ones, with some missing. Among under 100,000 clones listed, about 94% were seen once. Per the germline V gene, CDR1 is MNHEY and CDR2 is SMNVEV (reference sequence). The CDR3 consists of 14 residues. Trimming took off 3 bases at V and 6 bases at J, with 15 bases between the two ends. This receptor was obtained from a human donor in good health. The chain couples TRBV27 to TRBJ2-7; D is uncertain. The sequenced sample was T cells isolated from PBMCs. CDR3 DNA sequence: TGTGCCAGCAGTTTTTCAAGTGGGCGTGTCGAGCAGTACTTC. Amino acids: CASSFSSGRVEQYF.